The 23 T cell receptor beta chains below were found in one sample sequenced in a study of T cell responses to AZD1222 COVID-19 vaccine. Sequenced by immunoSEQ multiplex PCR; TCRdb stores in-frame clones only, minus some. The sample has about 56,000 clones, approximately 88% seen once. The source material was peripheral blood, sampled on day 0 of AZD1222 vaccination. Receptor source: an adult in good health.

V usage is TRBV27 and J usage is TRBJ2-7, with a weak D call TRBD2 (6 bases). V was cut by 2 bases and J by 6 bases, with 11 bases left in between. The V gene's germline CDR1 is MNHEY and CDR2 SMNVEV (reference sequence). The CDR3 is made up of 13 amino acids. The CDR3 protein is CASSLNGGTEQYF. As DNA, the CDR3 is TGTGCCAGCAGTTTAAATGGAGGGACCGAGCAGTACTTC.

The J gene is TRBJ1-1, the V gene TRBV2; maybe TRBD1 (5 bases). CDR1 is SNHLY and CDR2 is FYNNEI in the germline V gene. The CDR3 has 13 residues. V dropped 4 bases and J dropped 3 bases, with 9 bases sitting between them. The CDR3 sequence: CASSAQGYTEAFF. The DNA for the CDR3 is TGTGCCAGCAGTGCCCAGGGATACACTGAAGCTTTCTTT.

This chain joins TRBV3-1 (or the pseudogene TRBV3-2) and TRBJ1-2; the match to TRBD1 covers 7 bases. The CDR3 covers 14 residues. Germline V CDR1 and CDR2: LGHDT, YNNKEL (reference sequence). J was trimmed by 8 bases and V by 4 bases; bases with no gene match: 10. The CDR3 is CASSLRQGGEGYTF. The CDR3 DNA is TGTGCCAGCAGCCTTCGACAGGGCGGTGAAGGCTACACCTTC.

The chain carries TRBV7-9 and TRBJ2-5; possibly TRBD2 for D (5 bases). The CDR3 is made up of 13 amino acids. Germline V gene sequence: CDR1 SEHNR, CDR2 FQNEAQ (reference sequence). With 5 bases removed from V and 5 bases from J, the gap between germline ends came to 12 bases. This chain's CDR3 is CASSLAGLETQYF. The CDR3 DNA reads as TGTGCCAGCAGCCTCGCGGGCTTGGAGACCCAGTACTTC.

The chain has TRBV21-1 and TRBJ2-7; the tabulated D call, TRBD2, remains unverified against the DNA. TRBV21-1 is classified as a pseudogene. The CDR3 totals 16 residues. CDR3 nucleotides: TGTGCCAGCAGCCCCCGGGGACTCTTTGTACCCTACGAGCAGTACTTC. Translation: CASSPRGLFVPYEQYF.

The V gene is TRBV5-4, the J gene TRBJ1-3; perhaps TRBD1 as D (6 bases). Germline V gives CDR1 SGHNT, CDR2 YYREEE (reference sequence). The CDR3 has 17 amino acids. Trimming shortened V by 3 bases and J by 0 bases, and 16 bases separated the two germline ends. Written as DNA, the CDR3 is TGTGCCAGCAGCTCTGGACGGGGGCTCTACTCTGGAAACACCATATATTTT. Encoded protein: CASSSGRGLYSGNTIYF.

The chain combines TRBV6-5 with TRBJ1-3; maybe TRBD1 (5 bases). V lost 6 bases and J lost 4, with 13 bases in between. From germline, CDR1 is MNHEY and CDR2 SVGAGI. The CDR3 loop spans 14 amino acids. The DNA of the CDR3 is TGTGCCAGCAGAGACCCCGGACACGGAAACACCATATATTTT. Residues: CASRDPGHGNTIYF.

The chain couples TRBV18 to TRBJ1-1; D not certain. From germline, CDR1 is KGHSH and CDR2 LQKENI. V was pared by 2 bases and J by 4 bases, with 11 bases between. The CDR3 is 14 residues long. CDR3: CASSPAPRGTEAFF. The CDR3 coding sequence is TGTGCCAGCTCACCAGCCCCCCGGGGCACTGAAGCTTTCTTT.

This sequence joins TRBV2 and TRBJ2-1; 10 nucleotides line up with TRBD2. In germline, CDR1 is SNHLY, CDR2 FYNNEI. V gave up 6 bases and J gave up 6 bases; unmatched junction bases: 2. The CDR3 consists of 13 residues. CDR3 bases: TGTGCCAGCAGGCTAGCGGGAGCCAATGAGCAGTTCTTC. Translation: CASRLAGANEQFF.

J is TRBJ1-2 and V is TRBV6-5; 10 bases match TRBD1. The CDR3 loop spans 15 amino acids. Germline V gene data show CDR1 as MNHEY and CDR2 as SVGAGI. V lost 6 bases, J lost 2 bases, and 6 bases stayed unmatched. The CDR3 loop reads CASSDADRGNYGYTF. Here the CDR3 DNA reads TGTGCCAGCAGCGACGCGGACAGGGGGAACTATGGCTACACCTTC.

The chain recombines TRBV7-3 with TRBJ2-1; perhaps TRBD2 as D (5 bases). Germline CDR1 is SGHTA and CDR2 is FQGTGA. V lost 3 bases and J lost 9, with 12 bases in between. The CDR3 is 13 residues long. CDR3 DNA: TGTGCCAGCAGCTTTAACCGGGATGGTGAGCAGTTCTTC. Protein sequence: CASSFNRDGEQFF. Full variable domain (rest looked up from reference TRBV7-3 and TRBJ2-1): GAGVSQTPSNKVTEKGKYVELRCDPISGHTALYWYRQSLGQGPEFLIYFQGTGAADDSGLPNDRFFAVRPEGSVSTLKIQRTERGDSAVYLCASSFNRDGEQFFGPGTRLTVL.

The chain employs TRBV7-2 and TRBJ1-1; D is possibly TRBD1 (6 bases). Germline V gene lookup returns CDR1 SGHTA and CDR2 FQGNSA. The V end was cut by 3 bases, the J end by 1 base, with 9 bases between. CDR3 length: 14 amino acids. CDR3 nucleotides: TGTGCCAGCAGCTTTCAGGACAGGAACACTGAAGCTTTCTTT. Translating it yields CASSFQDRNTEAFF.

V and J are TRBV5-1 and TRBJ2-7; 11 nucleotides agree with TRBD2. Per germline, CDR1 SGHRS and CDR2 YFSETQ. V lost 0 bases to trimming and J lost 5 bases; unmatched junction nucleotides: 4. The CDR3 is 15 residues long. As DNA, the CDR3 is TGCGCCAGCAGCTTGGCTAGCGGGAGGATCAACGAGCAGTACTTC. Its translation: CASSLASGRINEQYF.

The rearrangement joins TRBV4-3 to TRBJ2-7; D is possibly TRBD1 or TRBD2 (5 bases each). V lost 0 bases, J lost 4 bases, and 16 bases lay in between. This CDR3 is built from 16 residues. Germline V gives CDR1 LGHNA, CDR2 YSLEER. CDR3 DNA sequence: TGCGCCAGCAGCCAAGATTTGGGGGAGTTGCGGTACGAGCAGTACTTC. Encoded protein: CASSQDLGELRYEQYF.

The chain recombines TRBV19 with TRBJ2-2, with D possibly being TRBD2 (6 bases). V was trimmed by 9 bases and J by 4 bases, leaving 12 bases between them. Germline lookup yields CDR1 LNHDA and CDR2 SQIVND (reference sequence). The CDR3 totals 13 residues. The CDR3 here is CASCLGGTGELFF. CDR3 in DNA: TGTGCCAGCTGTTTGGGGGGCACCGGGGAGCTGTTTTTT.

The V call is TRBV2, the J call TRBJ1-2; a weak D match, TRBD1 (6 bases). Deletions cut 1 base from V and 4 bases from J, with 13 bases between. This CDR3 region has 15 residues. CDR1 and CDR2 (germline): SNHLY, FYNNEI. The CDR3 protein is CASSEGLAGVYGYTF. The CDR3 region has the DNA TGTGCCAGCAGTGAAGGTTTGGCAGGGGTCTATGGCTACACCTTC. Looking up the rest from reference TRBV2 and TRBJ1-2 gives the full variable domain: EPEVTQTPSHQVTQMGQEVILRCVPISNHLYFYWYRQILGQKVEFLVSFYNNEISEKSEIFDDQFSVERPDGSNFTLKIRSTKLEDSAMYFCASSEGLAGVYGYTFGSGTRLTVV.

The chain carries TRBV6-5 and TRBJ1-1; tentatively, D is TRBD1 (5 bases). V lost 7 bases and J 7 bases, leaving 10 bases between the germline ends. Germline CDR1 and CDR2: MNHEY and SVGAGI. CDR3 length: 11 residues. This chain's CDR3 is CASKVGGEAFF. The CDR3 DNA reads TGTGCCAGCAAGGTCGGGGGTGAAGCTTTCTTT.

The rearrangement uses TRBV5-4 and TRBJ2-5; 10 bases fit TRBD2. V gave up 2 bases and J gave up 4 bases; unmatched junction bases: 5. Germline CDR1 SGHNT, CDR2 YYREEE (reference sequence). The CDR3 runs 15 residues. For the CDR3, the DNA is TGTGCCAGCAGCTTAACAGCGGGAGGGGGAGAGACCCAGTACTTC. This translates into CASSLTAGGGETQYF.

This clone has just one count. V usage is TRBV24-1 and J usage is TRBJ2-1; the D gene could be TRBD1 or TRBD2 (6 bases each). The CDR3 is 14 amino acids. The ends were cut back, 6 bases at V and 7 bases at J, with 15 bases in the middle. Germline V lookup: CDR1 KGHDR, CDR2 SFDVKD. In DNA, the CDR3 is TGTGCCACCAGTTTCGGAAGGGGGAGGAATGAGCAGTTCTTC. It codes for CATSFGRGRNEQFF.

The chain is built from TRBV6-5 and TRBJ2-7; D is possibly TRBD1 (5 bases). Germline lookup yields CDR1 MNHEY and CDR2 SVGAGI. This CDR3 comprises 14 residues. V shed 5 bases and J shed 1 base, with 12 bases lying between them. CDR3 nucleotide sequence: TGTGCCAGCAGTCGCCGAAGGGGATCCTACGAGCAGTACTTC. Amino acids: CASSRRRGSYEQYF.

The chain links TRBV6-6 to TRBJ2-3; TRBD1 matches 10 bases. The CDR3 is made up of 16 amino acids. V lost 5 bases and J lost 4; bases outside the gene matches: 9. Germline V gene lookup returns CDR1 MNHNY and CDR2 SVGAGI (reference sequence). CDR3 DNA: TGTGCCAGCAGTCGACAGGGGGCGACGAGCGCAGATACGCAGTATTTT. Translation gives CASSRQGATSADTQYF.

This chain links TRBV6-5 with TRBJ2-7, with D uncertain. The CDR3 consists of 13 residues. CDR1 is MNHEY and CDR2 is SVGAGI in the germline V gene. The V gene lost 4 bases and the J gene lost 6 bases, with 13 bases spanning the gap. The CDR3 nucleotides are TGTGCCAGCAGTTCACAGCTCAAAGGCGAGCAGTACTTC. Protein product: CASSSQLKGEQYF.

This chain links TRBV6-5 with TRBJ2-7; D possibly corresponds to TRBD2 (6 bases). Per germline, CDR1 MNHEY and CDR2 SVGAGI. Between the trimmed V and J ends, which lost 6 bases and 7 bases, there was a span of 16 bases. The CDR3 has 13 residues. CDR3 DNA sequence: TGTGCCAGCAGCTCGGGACTCTGGCTGGAGCAGTACTTC. Amino acids: CASSSGLWLEQYF.